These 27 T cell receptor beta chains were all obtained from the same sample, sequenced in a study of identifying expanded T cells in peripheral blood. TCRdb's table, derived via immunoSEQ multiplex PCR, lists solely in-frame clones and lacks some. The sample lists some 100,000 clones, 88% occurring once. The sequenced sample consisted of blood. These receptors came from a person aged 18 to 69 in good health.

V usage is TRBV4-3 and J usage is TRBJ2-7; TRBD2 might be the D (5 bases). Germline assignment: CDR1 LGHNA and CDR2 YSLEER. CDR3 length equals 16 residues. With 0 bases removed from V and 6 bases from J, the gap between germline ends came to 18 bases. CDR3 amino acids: CASSQETPGWRAEQYF. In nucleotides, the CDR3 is TGCGCCAGCAGCCAAGAAACCCCGGGGTGGCGGGCCGAGCAGTACTTC.

The CDR3 here is CASSTTGVGNTEAFF. The CDR3 bases are TGTGCCAGCTCTACAACCGGGGTGGGGAACACTGAAGCTTTCTTT. The chain links TRBV2 to TRBJ1-1; D not certain. V lost 8 bases and J 1 base, leaving 17 bases between the germline ends. CDR1 is SNHLY, CDR2 FYNNEI, per germline. This CDR3 spans 15 amino acids.

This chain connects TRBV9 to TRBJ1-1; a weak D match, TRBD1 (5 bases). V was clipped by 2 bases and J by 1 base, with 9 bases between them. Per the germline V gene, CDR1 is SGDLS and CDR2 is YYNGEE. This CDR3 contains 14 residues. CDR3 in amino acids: CASSVSGTNTEAFF. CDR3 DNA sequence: TGTGCCAGCAGCGTCTCAGGGACGAACACTGAAGCTTTCTTT.

The CDR3 spells CASSQVGRGLNTEAFF. In DNA, the CDR3 is TGCGCCAGCAGCCAAGTAGGTCGGGGTCTGAACACTGAAGCTTTCTTT. V usage is TRBV4-1 and J usage is TRBJ1-1; D unclear. There are 16 residues in the CDR3. Germline-derived CDR1 and CDR2 are MGHRA and YSYEKL. V was shortened by 1 base and J by 0 bases, with 12 bases between the two germline ends.

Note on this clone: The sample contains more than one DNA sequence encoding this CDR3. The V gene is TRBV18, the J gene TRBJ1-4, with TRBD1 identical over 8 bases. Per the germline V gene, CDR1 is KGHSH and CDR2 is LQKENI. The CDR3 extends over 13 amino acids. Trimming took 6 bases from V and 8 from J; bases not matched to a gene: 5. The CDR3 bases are TGTGCCAGCTCTCCCGGGACAGGCGAAAAACTGTTTTTT. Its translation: CASSPGTGEKLFF.

The CDR3, as DNA: TGTGCCAGCAGCTTCTGGCAGGGGGCGGCCAACGAGCAGTACTTC. It encodes CASSFWQGAANEQYF. The rearrangement joins TRBV11-3 to TRBJ2-7; the match to TRBD1 covers 8 bases. Trimming cost V 3 bases and J 5 bases; bases outside gene matches: 9. Germline V gives CDR1 SGHNT, CDR2 YENEEA. The CDR3 contains 15 residues.

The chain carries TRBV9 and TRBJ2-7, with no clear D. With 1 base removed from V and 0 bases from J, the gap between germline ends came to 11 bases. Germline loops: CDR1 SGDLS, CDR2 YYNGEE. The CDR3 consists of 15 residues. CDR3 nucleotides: TGTGCCAGCAGCGTACGGCCAGCCGACTCCTACGAGCAGTACTTC. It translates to CASSVRPADSYEQYF.

The DNA for the CDR3 is TGTGCCTGGGAGAGGACAGCAGATGGCTACACCTTC. Its translation: CAWERTADGYTF. This chain links TRBV30 with TRBJ1-2, with D tentatively TRBD1 (6 bases). The CDR3 runs to 12 residues. V was trimmed by 5 bases and J by 6 bases, leaving 13 bases between them. CDR1 GTSNPN and CDR2 SVGIG come from the germline V gene (reference sequence).

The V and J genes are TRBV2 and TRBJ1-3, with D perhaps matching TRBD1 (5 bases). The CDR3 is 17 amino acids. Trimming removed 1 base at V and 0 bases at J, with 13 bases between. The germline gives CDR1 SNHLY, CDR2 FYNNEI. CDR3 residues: CASSEGRGGRSGNTIYF. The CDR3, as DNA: TGTGCCAGCAGTGAAGGGAGGGGCGGACGCTCTGGAAACACCATATATTTT. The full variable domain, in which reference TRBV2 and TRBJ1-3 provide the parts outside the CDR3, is EPEVTQTPSHQVTQMGQEVILRCVPISNHLYFYWYRQILGQKVEFLVSFYNNEISEKSEIFDDQFSVERPDGSNFTLKIRSTKLEDSAMYFCASSEGRGGRSGNTIYFGEGSWLTVV.

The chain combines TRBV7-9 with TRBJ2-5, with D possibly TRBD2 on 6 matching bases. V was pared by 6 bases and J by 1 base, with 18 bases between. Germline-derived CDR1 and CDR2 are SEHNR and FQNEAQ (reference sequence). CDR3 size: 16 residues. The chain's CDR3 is CASRSPPGLSQETQYF. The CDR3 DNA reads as TGTGCCAGCAGATCCCCCCCGGGACTGAGCCAAGAGACCCAGTACTTC.

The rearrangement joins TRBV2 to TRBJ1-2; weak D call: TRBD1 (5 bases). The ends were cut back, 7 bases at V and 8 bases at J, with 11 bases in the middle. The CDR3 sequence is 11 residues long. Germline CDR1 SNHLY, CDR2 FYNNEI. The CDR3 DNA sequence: TGTGCCAGCACCCTACGGGGGGGCTACACCTTC. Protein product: CASTLRGGYTF.

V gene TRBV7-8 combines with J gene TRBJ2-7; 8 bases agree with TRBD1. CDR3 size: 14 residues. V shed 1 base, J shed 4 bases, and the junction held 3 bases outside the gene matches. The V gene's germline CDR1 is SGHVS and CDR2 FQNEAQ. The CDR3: CASSLVQGAYEQYF. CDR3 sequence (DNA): TGTGCCAGCAGCTTAGTGCAGGGGGCTTACGAGCAGTACTTC.

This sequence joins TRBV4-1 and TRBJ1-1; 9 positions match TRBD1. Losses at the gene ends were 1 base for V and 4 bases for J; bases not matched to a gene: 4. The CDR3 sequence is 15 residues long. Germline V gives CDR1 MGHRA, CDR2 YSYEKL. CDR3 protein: CASSQGTGVGTEAFF. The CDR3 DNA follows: TGCGCCAGCAGCCAAGGGACAGGGGTAGGCACTGAAGCTTTCTTT.

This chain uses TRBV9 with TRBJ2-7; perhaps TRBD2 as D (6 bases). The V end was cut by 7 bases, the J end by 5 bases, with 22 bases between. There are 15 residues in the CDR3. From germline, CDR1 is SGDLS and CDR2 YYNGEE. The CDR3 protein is CASGPPQGGNHEQYF. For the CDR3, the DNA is TGTGCCAGCGGTCCCCCCCAGGGAGGTAACCACGAGCAGTACTTC.

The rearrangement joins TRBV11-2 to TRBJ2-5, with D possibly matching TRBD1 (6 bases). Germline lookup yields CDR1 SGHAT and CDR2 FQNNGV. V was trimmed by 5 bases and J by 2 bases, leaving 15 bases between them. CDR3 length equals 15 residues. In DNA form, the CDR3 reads TGTGCCAGCAGCCCACAGGGAACCAGGCAAGAGACCCAGTACTTC. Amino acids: CASSPQGTRQETQYF.

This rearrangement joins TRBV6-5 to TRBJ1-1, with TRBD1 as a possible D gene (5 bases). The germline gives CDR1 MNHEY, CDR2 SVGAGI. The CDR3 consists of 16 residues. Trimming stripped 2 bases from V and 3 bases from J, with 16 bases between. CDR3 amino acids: CASSYSQGGGYTEAFF. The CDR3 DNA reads TGTGCCAGCAGTTACAGCCAGGGCGGCGGGTACACTGAAGCTTTCTTT.

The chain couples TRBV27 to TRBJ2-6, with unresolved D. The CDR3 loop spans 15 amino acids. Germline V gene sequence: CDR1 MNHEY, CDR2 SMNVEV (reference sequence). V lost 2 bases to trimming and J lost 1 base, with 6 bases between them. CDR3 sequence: CASSLASSGANVLTF. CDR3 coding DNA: TGTGCCAGCAGTTTAGCGAGTTCTGGGGCCAACGTCCTGACTTTC.

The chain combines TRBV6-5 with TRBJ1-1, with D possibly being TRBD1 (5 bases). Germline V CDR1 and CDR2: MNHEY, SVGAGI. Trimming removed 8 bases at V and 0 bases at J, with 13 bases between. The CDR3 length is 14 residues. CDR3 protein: CASYPGRLNTEAFF. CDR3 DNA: TGTGCCAGCTATCCGGGACGGCTGAACACTGAAGCTTTCTTT.

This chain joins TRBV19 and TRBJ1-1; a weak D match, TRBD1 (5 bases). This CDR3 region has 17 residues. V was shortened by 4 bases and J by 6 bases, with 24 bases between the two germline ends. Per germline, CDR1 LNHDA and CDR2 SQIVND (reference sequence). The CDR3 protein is CASSNLFQGRLTSEAFF. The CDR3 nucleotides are TGTGCCAGTAGTAATTTATTTCAGGGTCGGTTAACGTCTGAAGCTTTCTTT.

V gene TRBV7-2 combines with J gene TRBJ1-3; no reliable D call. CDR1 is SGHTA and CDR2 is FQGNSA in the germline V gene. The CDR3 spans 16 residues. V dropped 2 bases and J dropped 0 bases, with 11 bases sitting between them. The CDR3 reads CASSLPASRSGNTIYF. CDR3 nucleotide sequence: TGTGCCAGCAGCTTACCGGCATCCCGCTCTGGAAACACCATATATTTT.

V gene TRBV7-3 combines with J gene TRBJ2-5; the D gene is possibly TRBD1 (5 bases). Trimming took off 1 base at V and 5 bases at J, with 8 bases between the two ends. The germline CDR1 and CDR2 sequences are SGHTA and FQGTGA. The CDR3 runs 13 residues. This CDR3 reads CASSLKGVETQYF. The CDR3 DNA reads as TGTGCCAGCAGCTTAAAAGGGGTGGAGACCCAGTACTTC.

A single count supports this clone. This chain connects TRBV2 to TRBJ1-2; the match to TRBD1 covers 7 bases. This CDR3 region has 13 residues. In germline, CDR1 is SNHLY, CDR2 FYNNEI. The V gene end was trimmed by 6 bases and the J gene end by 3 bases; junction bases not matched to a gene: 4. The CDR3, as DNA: TGTGCCAGCAGGACAGGGAGTGACTATGGCTACACCTTC. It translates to CASRTGSDYGYTF.

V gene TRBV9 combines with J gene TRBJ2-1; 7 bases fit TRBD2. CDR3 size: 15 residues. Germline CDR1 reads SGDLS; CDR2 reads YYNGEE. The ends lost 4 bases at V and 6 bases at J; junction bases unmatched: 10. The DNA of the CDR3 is TGTGCCAGCAGCACGGTGACTGCGGGAGTCAATGAGCAGTTCTTC. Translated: CASSTVTAGVNEQFF.

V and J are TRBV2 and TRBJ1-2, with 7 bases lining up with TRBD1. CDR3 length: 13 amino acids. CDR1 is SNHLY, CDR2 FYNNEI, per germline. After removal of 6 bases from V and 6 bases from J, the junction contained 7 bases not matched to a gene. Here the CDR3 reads CASRVQGDDGYTF. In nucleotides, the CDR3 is TGTGCCAGCAGGGTTCAGGGGGACGATGGCTACACCTTC.

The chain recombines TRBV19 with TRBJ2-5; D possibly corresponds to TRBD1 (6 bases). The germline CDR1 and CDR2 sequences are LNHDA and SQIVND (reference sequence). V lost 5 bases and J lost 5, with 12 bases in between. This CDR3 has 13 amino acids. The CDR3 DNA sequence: TGTGCCAGTAGTGGGACCCAGGGGGAGACCCAGTACTTC. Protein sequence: CASSGTQGETQYF.

The CDR3 DNA follows: TGTGCCAGCAGTACAGGGGGCGCAGGGAACACTGAAGCTTTCTTT. It encodes CASSTGGAGNTEAFF. The chain combines TRBV6-5 with TRBJ1-1, with 9 nucleotides matching TRBD1. J lost 1 base, V lost 5 bases, and 5 bases had no gene match. Germline V gene sequence: CDR1 MNHEY, CDR2 SVGAGI. CDR3 length equals 15 residues.

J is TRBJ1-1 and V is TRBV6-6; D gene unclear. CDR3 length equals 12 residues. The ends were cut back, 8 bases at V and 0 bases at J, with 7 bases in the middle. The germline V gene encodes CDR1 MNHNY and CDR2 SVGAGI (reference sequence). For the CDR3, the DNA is TGTGCCAGCGGGGAGATGAACACTGAAGCTTTCTTT. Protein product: CASGEMNTEAFF.